This T cell receptor beta chain was documented in a study of blood T cell repertoires in COVID-19. Study-level information: Italy, Spain and the United States were the sources of the convalescent and acute COVID-19 samples.

Per the study methods: Quantification of nucleated cells was approximated via reference gene primer amplification. Clones were read by immunoSEQ multiplex PCR, and TCRdb kept only the in-frame ones, dropping some. V and J calls and clone size are those listed in that table; D and trimming were worked out from the DNA. This sample yields roughly 120,000 clones, of which 70% to 85% are seen a single time; less than 8% belongs to the top ten. Germline CDR1 and CDR2: SNHLY and FYNNEI. The trim removed 5 bases at V and 7 bases at J, leaving 7 bases unmatched. The CDR3 runs to 14 residues. The sample consisted of peripheral blood. The source is a man aged 65 to 85 with active or convalescent COVID-19. This chain uses TRBV2 with TRBJ2-5; TRBD2 agrees at 10 bases. The CDR3 spells CASSSGTSASTQYF. The CDR3, as DNA: TGTGCCAGCAGTTCCGGGACTAGCGCGTCGACCCAGTACTTC.